These T cell receptor beta chains were read from a single sample in a study of shared T cell receptors in the human thymus. Measured with immunoSEQ multiplex PCR; TCRdb has only the in-frame clones, and not every one. There are roughly 550,000 clones in the sample; around 78% occur only once, and 0.013% lies in the top ten. These data also featured in a second study, about human thymus T cells.

Sequencing was carried out using thymocytes. The receptors were sampled from a boy under two years old with a congenital heart defect. Both conserved end residues are part of each CDR3. Each record gives: D gene, clone size, V gene, J gene, CDR3 length, CDR3 DNA, CDR3 protein. A D gene is named only where the DNA matches it firmly. A clone size is listed for some rows: how often the clone was seen (once, few, many), or a class if it is expanded.

TRBD2	-	TRBV10-3	TRBJ2-1	18	TGTGCCATCAGTGGGGGGACTAGCGGCCAGGGAGAGTTTGATGAGCAGTTCTTC	CAISGGTSGQGEFDEQFF
-	-	TRBV6-5	TRBJ2-7	13	TGTGCCAGCCGAGAGACAGAAAGATACGAGCAGTACTTC	CASRETERYEQYF
-	few	TRBV6-4	TRBJ1-1	13	TGTGCCAGCAGTGACCCTAGGGGCCTCGAAGCTTTCTTT	CASSDPRGLEAFF
-	-	TRBV5-4	TRBJ1-2	16	TGTGCCAGCAGCCCGGGTTGGGAACGGGGCGGGAGGGTCTACACCTTC	CASSPGWERGGRVYTF
-	-	TRBV7-9	TRBJ2-3	16	TGTGCCAGCAGCTCAGGACTGAGAGGGAGATTGGATGCGCAGTATTTT	CASSSGLRGRLDAQYF
-	-	TRBV6-4	TRBJ2-3	14	TGTGCCAGCAGTTCTAGCGTCAGCACAGATACGCAGTATTTT	CASSSSVSTDTQYF
-	-	TRBV7-2	TRBJ2-2	18	TGTGCCAGCAGCTTAGGGCGGGACTCCGTGAATGGCACCGGGGAGCTGTTTTTT	CASSLGRDSVNGTGELFF
-	-	TRBV6-4	TRBJ1-5	15	TGTGCCAGCAGTGTCGCCGGGGGTTCCAATCAGCCCCAGCATTTT	CASSVAGGSNQPQHF
TRBD1	-	TRBV5-1	TRBJ2-5	16	TGCGCCAGCAGCGGGGACCGGGACAGGGGACTTTGGACCCAGTACTTC	CASSGDRDRGLWTQYF
-	-	TRBV30	TRBJ1-2	15	TGTGCCTGGACCCCCCCCAGGGGCAGAAACTATGGCTACACCTTC	CAWTPPRGRNYGYTF
TRBD1	once	TRBV7-6	TRBJ2-7	14	TGTGCCAGCAGCCCGGGACAGGGTGGCTACGAGCAGTACTTC	CASSPGQGGYEQYF
TRBD2	-	TRBV19	TRBJ2-5	13	TGTGCCAGTAGTTCGGGACTAGAAGGGACCCAGTACTTC	CASSSGLEGTQYF
TRBD2	-	TRBV10-3	TRBJ2-7	12	TGTGCCGCGCGGACTAGAGGCTACGAGCAGTACTTC	CAARTRGYEQYF
TRBD1	few	TRBV9	TRBJ2-7	12	TGTGCCAGCAGCGGAGGACAGGGCCTTCAGTACTTC	CASSGGQGLQYF
TRBD2	-	TRBV4-3	TRBJ2-1	16	TGCGCCAGCAGCCATACGACTAGCGGGAGCTACAATGAGCAGTTCTTC	CASSHTTSGSYNEQFF
-	few	TRBV4-1	TRBJ2-7	12	TGCGCCAGCAGCCACTCCCCCCACGAGCAGTACTTC	CASSHSPHEQYF
TRBD2	once	TRBV14	TRBJ2-1	18	TGTGCCAGCAGCCCACCGACTAGCGGGAGGTCGCCGAGCAATGAGCAGTTCTTC	CASSPPTSGRSPSNEQFF
TRBD1	few	TRBV6-5	TRBJ1-5	15	TGTGCCAGCAGCAAGGGGGGACAGGGCAATCAGCCCCAGCATTTT	CASSKGGQGNQPQHF
-	few	TRBV6-1	TRBJ2-7	16	TGTGCCAGCAGTGAAGCAGAGACAGGATCTCCCTACGAGCAGTACTTC	CASSEAETGSPYEQYF
-	-	TRBV5-6	TRBJ2-5	14	TGTGCCAGCAGCGAACGCCACCTTCGGGAGACCCAGTACTTC	CASSERHLRETQYF
-	-	TRBV28	TRBJ2-5	15	TGTGCCAGCAGTTTATGCTGTGGCAGGCGAGAGACCCAGTACTTC	CASSLCCGRRETQYF
-	-	TRBV7-9	TRBJ2-7	12	TGTGCGAACTGGGGCTGGACCTACGAGCAGTACTTC	CANWGWTYEQYF
-	-	TRBV2	TRBJ2-1	13	TGTGCCAGCAAGGACAAGCAACACGATGAGCAGTTCTTC	CASKDKQHDEQFF
TRBD1	-	TRBV5-1	TRBJ2-7	13	TGCGCCACCGGGACAGGGTCAATTGACGAGCAGTACTTC	CATGTGSIDEQYF
TRBD1	-	TRBV7-2	TRBJ2-7	16	TGTGCCAGCAGGGGGGGCCTGGGACAGGATTCCTACGAGCAGTACTTC	CASRGGLGQDSYEQYF
TRBD1	-	TRBV2	TRBJ1-4	13	TGTGCCATGGGACAGGGGGCATATGAAAAACTGTTTTTT	CAMGQGAYEKLFF
-	few	TRBV29-1	TRBJ1-1	16	TGCAGCGTTGTTGGAAGGAGACAGACGAGGAACACTGAAGCTTTCTTT	CSVVGRRQTRNTEAFF
TRBD1	once	TRBV5-1	TRBJ2-7	13	TGCGCCAGTACAGGGGTTGGGTCCTACGAGCAGTACTTC	CASTGVGSYEQYF
-	-	TRBV4-2	TRBJ1-2	13	TGTGCCAGCAGCCAAACCGGTAACTATGGCTACACCTTC	CASSQTGNYGYTF
-	-	TRBV10-3	TRBJ2-7	13	TGTGCCATCAGTAGCGAGAGCTCCTACGAGCAGTACTTC	CAISSESSYEQYF
TRBD2	few	TRBV9	TRBJ2-1	17	TGTGCCAGCAGCGTAGGATTAGCGGGTTTGTTCTACAATGAGCAGTTCTTC	CASSVGLAGLFYNEQFF
TRBD1	-	TRBV18	TRBJ2-6	20	TGTGCCAGCTCACCGCCCTTCGGTGGGACAGGGGTCTCTGGGGCCAACGTCCTGACTTTC	CASSPPFGGTGVSGANVLTF
TRBD2	-	TRBV4-2	TRBJ2-7	16	TGTGCCAGCAGCCAACCTACTAGCGGGACCTCCTACGAGCAGTACTTC	CASSQPTSGTSYEQYF
TRBD1	-	TRBV18	TRBJ2-7	15	TGTGCCAGCTCACCCCGGGACAGGGTTTCCTACGAGCAGTACTTC	CASSPRDRVSYEQYF
TRBD1	-	TRBV27	TRBJ2-4	18	TGTGCCAGCAGGCCCGACCGGACAGGGGCGCTAGCCAAAAACATTCAGTACTTC	CASRPDRTGALAKNIQYF
-	-	TRBV28	TRBJ2-3	13	TGTGCCAGCAGTCTACCCGCCGGAGATACGCAGTATTTT	CASSLPAGDTQYF
-	-	TRBV7-9	TRBJ2-6	17	TGTGCCAGCAGCTCGACCCGGGACAACTCTGGGGCCAACGTCCTGACTTTC	CASSSTRDNSGANVLTF
TRBD2	-	TRBV25-1	TRBJ2-2	16	TGTGCCAGCAGTGAATTGCTAGCGGGAGTCCCCGGGGAGCTGTTTTTT	CASSELLAGVPGELFF
-	-	TRBV28	TRBJ1-2	12	TGTGCCAGCAGTCAGGGAACAAGAGGCTACACCTTC	CASSQGTRGYTF
TRBD2	-	TRBV27	TRBJ2-7	12	TGTGCCAGCAGATCGGGAGGCTACGAGCAGTACTTC	CASRSGGYEQYF
-	once	TRBV19	TRBJ1-5	15	TGTGCCAGTAGTATTATAGGAGCAACCGATCAGCCCCAGCATTTT	CASSIIGATDQPQHF
-	-	TRBV5-1	TRBJ2-3	16	TGCGCCAGCAGCTTGGCCCTCCCCCCGGGGGCAGATACGCAGTATTTT	CASSLALPPGADTQYF
-	-	TRBV12-5	TRBJ2-1	14	TGTGCTAGTGGTTTGGTACTGCCCGGTGGTGAGCAGTTCTTC	CASGLVLPGGEQFF
TRBD1	-	TRBV14	TRBJ2-1	16	TGTGCCAGCAGCCAACAAGCAGGGGGCCAGCATAATGAGCAGTTCTTC	CASSQQAGGQHNEQFF